Listed here are 14 T cell receptor beta chains from one sample, sequenced in a study of tissue T cells after allogeneic stem cell transplantation. Stated time point: mouse harvest day 7 after allogeneic transplant. Tail vein injection delivered 10^7 T-cell-depleted bone marrow cells and 10^6 splenic CD5+ T cells. Libraries were prepared by immunoSEQ multiplex PCR; TCRdb keeps only in-frame clonotypes and omits some of them. This repertoire shows 4,500 to 6,500 clones, 48% found once; its top ten account for roughly 5.4%. Source material: gut tissue. The receptors were sampled from a female BALB/c mouse given C57BL/6 T cells with graft-versus-host disease after an allogeneic hematopoietic cell transplant.

A remark on this clone: The germline and genes are mouse ones. The read ends 1 residue early relative to the CDR3; the germline J gene fills the gap. The genes are TRBV3 and TRBJ2-7; 7 bases agree with TRBD2. Germline trimming cut 3 bases from V and 2 bases from J; bases unmatched to any gene: 4. The CDR3 loop spans 14 amino acids. Germline CDR1 SNHLY, CDR2 FYNGKV (reference sequence). The sequenced CDR3 bases are TGTGCCAGCAGCTTTAGCTGGGGGACCTATGAACAGTAC. This encodes CASSFSWGTYEQY. The CDR3 in full is CASSFSWGTYEQYF.

About this clone: Genes here carry mouse names. The read ends 1 residue shy of where the CDR3 ends; the end is completed using the germline J gene. The gene calls are TRBV12-1 and TRBJ2-7; 7 bases fit TRBD1. The V gene's germline CDR1 is SGHSN and CDR2 HYEKVE. The V and J ends lost 4 bases and 0 bases, in that order; junction bases with no gene match: 5. The CDR3 consists of 14 residues. CDR3 DNA (partial): TGTGCCAGCTCACTACAGGGGCCCTCCTATGAACAGTAC. Translation gives CASSLQGPSYEQY. The CDR3 in full is CASSLQGPSYEQYF. Based on the CDR3 plus reference TRBV12-1 and TRBJ2-7, the full variable domain is DSGVVQSPRHIIKEKGGRSVLTCIPISGHSNVVWYQQTLGKELKFLIQHYEKVERDKGFLPSRFSVQQFDDYHSEMNMSALELEDSAMYFCASSLQGPSYEQYFGPGTRLTVL.

This clone was recorded a few times. The listed genes are named as in mouse. The read terminates 1 residue before the CDR3 end, so the remaining end is supplied by the germline J gene. The chain carries TRBV5 and TRBJ2-7; TRBD1 aligns across 7 bases. The CDR3 is 13 residues long. The germline gives CDR1 LGHNA, CDR2 YNLKQL (reference sequence). The V segment lost 0 bases and the J segment 7 bases; nucleotides outside the gene matches: 3. Incomplete CDR3 DNA: TGTGCCAGCAGCCAAGAAACAGGGGTGGAACAGTAC. Residues: CASSQETGVEQY. In full, the CDR3 reads CASSQETGVEQYF.

Concerning this clone: Mouse gene names and germline throughout. The CDR3 end is not reached by the read, which stops 1 residue before it; the germline J gene fills it in. V and J are TRBV4 and TRBJ1-6; the D gene is possibly TRBD1 (5 bases). TRBJ1-6 falls under the ORF class, with uncertain function. CDR3 size: 16 residues. Looked up from germline, CDR1 is LGHDT and CDR2 is YNNKQL (reference sequence). V was clipped by 6 bases and J by 0 bases, with 12 bases between them. The CDR3 is CASSQGTLSYNSPLYF. CDR3 DNA, as far as it was read: TGTGCCAGCAGTCAAGGGACGCTTTCCTATAATTCGCCCCTCTAC.

Comment on this clone: Here the gene names and germline are mouse. Read sequence stops 1 residue before the CDR3 end, and the germline J gene provides the missing end. The chain couples TRBV26 to TRBJ2-4; 7 nucleotides agree with TRBD1. CDR3 length: 18 amino acids. V lost 0 bases and J lost 2; bases outside the gene matches: 11. Germline CDR1 reads KGHPV; CDR2 reads FQNQEV (reference sequence). The CDR3 loop is CASSLSTVQGQNQNTLYF. The covered CDR3 bases are TGTGCCAGCAGTCTGTCGACAGTACAGGGGCAAAATCAAAACACCTTGTAC.

This clone was counted only a few times. Mouse gene names apply. The read stops 1 residue short of the end of the CDR3; the missing end is completed from the germline J gene. The rearrangement links TRBV26 to TRBJ1-6; TRBD1 matches 10 bases. TRBJ1-6 qualifies as an ORF whose function is uncertain. The CDR3 is made up of 15 amino acids. V dropped 4 bases and J dropped 7; count of bases not matched to a gene: 4. CDR1 and CDR2 from the germline V gene are KGHPV and FQNQEV (reference sequence). The part of the CDR3 DNA that was read is TGTGCCAGCAGTCAGACAGGGGGCGGGAATTCGCCCCTCTAC. It yields the protein CASSQTGGGNSPLY. The CDR3, in full, reads CASSQTGGGNSPLYF.

A few counts support this clone. Any gene name here is a mouse gene name. Sequencing ends 1 residue short of the CDR3 end; the germline J gene provides the rest. This chain joins TRBV20 and TRBJ2-1, with a tentative D call TRBD2 (6 bases). CDR3 size: 13 residues. CDR1 GFQATS and CDR2 STVNSAI come from the germline V gene. Trimming removed 0 bases at V and 3 bases at J, with 6 bases between. CDR3 amino acids: CGARDWGYAEQFF. The part of the CDR3 DNA that was read is TGTGGTGCTAGGGACTGGGGCTATGCTGAGCAGTTC.

Worth noting for this clone: Mouse gene names apply. The read terminates 1 residue ahead of where the CDR3 ends, so the germline J gene completes it. The V gene is TRBV3, the J gene TRBJ1-1; D not certain. The CDR3 runs to 14 residues. The V gene's germline CDR1 is SNHLY and CDR2 FYNGKV (reference sequence). V gave up 3 bases and J gave up 0 bases, with 8 bases separating them. The covered CDR3 bases are TGTGCCAGCAGCTTGGGCGGGGCAAACACAGAAGTCTTC. It translates to CASSLGGANTEVF. The complete CDR3 reads CASSLGGANTEVFF. Full variable domain (outside the CDR3, taken from reference TRBV3 and TRBJ1-1): GPKVLQIPSHQIIDMGQMVTLNCDPVSNHLYFYWYKQILGQQMEFLVNFYNGKVMEKSKLFKDQFSVERPDGSYFTLKIQPTALEDSAVYFCASSLGGANTEVFFGKGTRLTVV.

Remarks on this clone: Gene names and germline match the mouse. The read finishes 1 residue shy of the CDR3 end, and the germline J gene is used to complete it. The chain employs TRBV31 and TRBJ2-5, with 7 nucleotides matching TRBD1. With V trimmed by 2 bases and J by 6 bases, 5 bases remained unmatched. Germline V CDR1 and CDR2: GKSSPN, SITVG. The CDR3 extends over 13 amino acids. The CDR3 loop reads CAWSWTGGDTQYF. Partial CDR3 DNA: TGTGCCTGGAGTTGGACAGGAGGGGACACCCAGTAC.

This clone was counted only a few times. The genes are named according to mouse. The read comes to an end 1 residue before the CDR3 does, leaving the germline J gene to fill in the end. The chain is built from TRBV13-2 and TRBJ2-7; 7 positions match TRBD1. The CDR3 has 13 residues. The V segment lost 5 bases and the J segment 1 base; nucleotides outside the gene matches: 3. CDR1 and CDR2 (germline): NNHNN, SYGAGS (reference sequence). Partial CDR3 DNA: TGTGCCAGCGGGGGGGACAGATCCTATGAACAGTAC. Translated, it gives CASGGDRSYEQY. The entire CDR3 reads CASGGDRSYEQYF.

The sample holds a few counts of this clone. The gene names here belong to mouse. The read ends 1 residue early relative to the CDR3; the germline J gene fills the gap. This rearrangement joins TRBV23 to TRBJ1-4; the table's D call, TRBD1, has no DNA check behind it. This CDR3 contains 15 residues. Germline V lookup: CDR1 KGHTA, CDR2 FQNQQP. CDR3 DNA, as far as it was read: TGCTCCAGCAGTCAATCGGCAGGGGTCAACGAAAGATTATTT. Encoded protein: CSSSQSAGVNERLF. The entire CDR3 protein is CSSSQSAGVNERLFF.

Points on this clone: The listed genes are named as in mouse. The observed sequence ends 1 residue before the CDR3 terminus, with the missing tail filled in from the germline J gene. J is TRBJ1-3 and V is TRBV13-3; the D gene is possibly TRBD1 (6 bases). Trimming left V 1 base short and J 1 base short, with 9 bases between. This CDR3 contains 15 residues. The germline V gene encodes CDR1 NNHDY and CDR2 SYVADS. The DNA read from the CDR3 is TGTGCCAGCAGTGATCCGGGGGCGTCTGGAAATACGCTCTAT. Translated: CASSDPGASGNTLY. The CDR3 as a whole reads CASSDPGASGNTLYF.

This clone was seen a few times. The gene symbols are mouse symbols. The sequence runs out 1 residue before the end of the CDR3; the remainder is reconstructed from the germline J gene. The V call is TRBV26, the J call TRBJ1-1; 9 bases line up with TRBD1. The junction had 8 bases not matched to a gene; V was cut back by 6 bases and J by 3 bases. The germline V gene has CDR1 KGHPV and CDR2 FQNQEV (reference sequence). This CDR3 has 15 residues. CDR3 DNA, as far as it was read: TGTGCCAGCAGGCGTACAGGGGGCAGGGACACAGAAGTCTTC. Encoded protein: CASRRTGGRDTEVF. The full CDR3 protein is CASRRTGGRDTEVFF.

Remarks on this clone: Genes and germline come from the mouse. The sequenced fragment ends 1 residue before the CDR3 boundary, so the rest is inferred from the germline J gene. The chain employs TRBV15 and TRBJ2-5; 8 bases agree with TRBD1. This CDR3 spans 13 amino acids. Germline V gives CDR1 SGHND, CDR2 FRSKSL. The J segment lost 6 bases and the V segment lost 6 bases, leaving 5 bases of the junction unmatched. The CDR3 spells CASSRQGRDTQYF. CDR3 DNA, as far as it was read: TGTGCCAGCAGCCGACAGGGGCGGGACACCCAGTAC. Based on the CDR3 plus reference TRBV15 and TRBJ2-5, the full variable domain is DAGVTQTPRHEVAEKGQTIILKCEPVSGHNDLFWYRQTKIQGLELLSYFRSKSLMEDGGAFKDRFKAEMLNSSFSTLKIQPTEPKDSAVYLCASSRQGRDTQYFGPGTRLLVL.